The entry that follows covers one T cell receptor (beta chain) sequence. This entry comes from a study of blood T cell repertoires in COVID-19. Across the whole study: COVID-19 samples from acute and convalescent phases originated in the United States, Italy and Spain. PBMCs, B-cell-depleted T cells, or T cells provided the cDNA or gDNA that made up the material.

Those enrolled, adults aged roughly 18 to 95 years, came from some 25 US areas. Participants were placed into cohorts based on the clinical history they reported. Trimming took 5 bases from V and 0 from J, leaving 8 bases between them. Germline V CDR1 and CDR2: SNHLY, FYNNEI. The CDR3 length is 14 residues. Sequenced by immunoSEQ multiplex PCR; TCRdb stores in-frame clones only, minus some. The profile shows 150,000 or so clones, around 78% of them singletons. This sequence originates from a woman between 50 and 59 years old who had recovered from COVID-19. What was sequenced was PBMCs or T cells enriched from blood (not recorded which). The chain uses TRBV2 and TRBJ1-3; D gene ambiguous. CDR3 in DNA: TGTGCCAGCAGTAGTGACACCTCTGGAAACACCATATATTTT. Protein: CASSSDTSGNTIYF.